This T cell receptor beta chain derives from a study of T-cell memory formation after mild COVID-19. Study-wide background: Largely, TCR clusters stayed within a single donor.

This clonotype appeared a few times. Its antigen is currently unknown. Study-wide findings and caveats: Shrinking CD4+ clones were chiefly CM and EM; CD8+ ones were chiefly EMRA.

TCRdb redid the calling of the 5' RACE reads with MiXCR, one entry per CDR3 protein. The table includes about 410,000 distinct CDR3 sequences, 23% detected once. The germline V gene has CDR1 SGHRS and CDR2 YFSETQ. There are 14 residues in the CDR3. V dropped 3 bases and J dropped 0 bases, with 7 bases sitting between them. The receptor's source is an adult woman who had mild COVID-19 (a few samples of this study predate the infection). Cell type and time point are not known. The V and J genes are TRBV5-1 and TRBJ1-5; no definite D call. The sample was PBMCs or a T cell subset sorted from them (not recorded which). CDR3 sequence reads: CASSSGNSNQPQHF. CDR3 nucleotide sequence: TGCGCCAGCAGCTCCGGGAATAGCAATCAGCCCCAGCATTTT.